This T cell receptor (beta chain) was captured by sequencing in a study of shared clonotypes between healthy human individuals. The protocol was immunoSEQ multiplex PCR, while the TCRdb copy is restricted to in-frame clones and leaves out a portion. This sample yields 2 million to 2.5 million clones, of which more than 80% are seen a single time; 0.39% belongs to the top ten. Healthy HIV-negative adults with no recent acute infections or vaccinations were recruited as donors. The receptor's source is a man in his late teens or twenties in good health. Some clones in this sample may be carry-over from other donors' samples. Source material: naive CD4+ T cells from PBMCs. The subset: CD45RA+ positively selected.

CDR3: CASHPWGTAITEAFF. In nucleotides, the CDR3 is TGTGCCAGCCACCCTTGGGGGACGGCAATCACTGAAGCTTTCTTT. V usage is TRBV5-4 and J usage is TRBJ1-1; D possibly corresponds to TRBD1 (5 bases). Germline CDR1 is SGHNT and CDR2 is YYREEE (reference sequence). The CDR3 totals 15 residues. V dropped 7 bases and J dropped 4 bases, with 20 bases sitting between them. The full variable domain, with the rest looked up from reference TRBV5-4 and TRBJ1-1, is ETGVTQSPTHLIKTRGQQVTLRCSSQSGHNTVSWYQQALGQGPQFIFQYYREEENGRGNFPPRFSGLQFPNYSSELNVNALELDDSALYLCASHPWGTAITEAFFGQGTRLTVV.